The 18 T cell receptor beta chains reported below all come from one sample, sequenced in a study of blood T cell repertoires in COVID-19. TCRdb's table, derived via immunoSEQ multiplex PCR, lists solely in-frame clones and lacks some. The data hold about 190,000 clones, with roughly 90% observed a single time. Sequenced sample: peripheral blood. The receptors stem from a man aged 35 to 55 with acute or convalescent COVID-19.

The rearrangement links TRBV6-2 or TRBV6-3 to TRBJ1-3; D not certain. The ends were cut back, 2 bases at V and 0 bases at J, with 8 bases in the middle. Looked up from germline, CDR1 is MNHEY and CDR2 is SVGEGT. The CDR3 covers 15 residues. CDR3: CASSYTGSSGNTIYF. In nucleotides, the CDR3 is TGTGCCAGCAGTTACACCGGGAGCTCTGGAAACACCATATATTTT.

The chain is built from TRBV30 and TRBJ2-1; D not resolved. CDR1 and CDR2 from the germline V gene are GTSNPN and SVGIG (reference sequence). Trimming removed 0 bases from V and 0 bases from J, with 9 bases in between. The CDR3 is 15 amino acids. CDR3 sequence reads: CAWSVPVSSYNEQFF. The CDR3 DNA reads TGTGCCTGGAGTGTCCCAGTCTCCTCCTACAATGAGCAGTTCTTC.

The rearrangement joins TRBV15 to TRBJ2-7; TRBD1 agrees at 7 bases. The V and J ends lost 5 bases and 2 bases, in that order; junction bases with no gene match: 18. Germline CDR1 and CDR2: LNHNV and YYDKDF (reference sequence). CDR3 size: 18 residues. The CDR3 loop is CATSRATGSLRGPYEQYF. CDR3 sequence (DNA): TGTGCCACCAGCCGTGCGACAGGGAGTTTACGGGGTCCCTACGAGCAGTACTTC.

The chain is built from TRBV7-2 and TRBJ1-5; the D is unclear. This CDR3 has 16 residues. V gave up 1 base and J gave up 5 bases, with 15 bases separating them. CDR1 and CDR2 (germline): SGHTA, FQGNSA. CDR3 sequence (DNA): TGTGCCAGCAGCTTAGTGCTATCTCTGGGCGATCAGCCCCAGCATTTT. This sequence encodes CASSLVLSLGDQPQHF.

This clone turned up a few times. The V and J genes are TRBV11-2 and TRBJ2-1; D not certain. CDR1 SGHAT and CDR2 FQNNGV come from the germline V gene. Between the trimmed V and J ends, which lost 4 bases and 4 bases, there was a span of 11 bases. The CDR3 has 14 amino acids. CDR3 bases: TGTGCCAGCAGCTCCCGACTGACTTACAATGAGCAGTTCTTC. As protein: CASSSRLTYNEQFF.

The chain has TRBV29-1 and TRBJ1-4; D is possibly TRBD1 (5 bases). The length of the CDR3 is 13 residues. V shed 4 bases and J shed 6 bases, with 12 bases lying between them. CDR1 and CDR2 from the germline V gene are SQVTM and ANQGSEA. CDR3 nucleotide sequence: TGCAGCGTTGGTCTTCAGGGTGATGAAAAACTGTTTTTT. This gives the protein CSVGLQGDEKLFF. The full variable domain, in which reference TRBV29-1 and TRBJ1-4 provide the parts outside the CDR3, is SAVISQKPSRDICQRGTSLTIQCQVDSQVTMMFWYRQQPGQSLTLIATANQGSEATYESGFVIDKFPISRPNLTFSTLTVSNMSPEDSSIYLCSVGLQGDEKLFFGSGTQLSVL.

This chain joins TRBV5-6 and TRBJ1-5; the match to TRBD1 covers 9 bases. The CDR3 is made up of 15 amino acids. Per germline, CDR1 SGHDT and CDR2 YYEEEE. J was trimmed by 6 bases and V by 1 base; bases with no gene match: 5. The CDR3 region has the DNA TGTGCCAGCAGCTTGTGGGGGACAGGGTTTCAGCCCCAGCATTTT. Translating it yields CASSLWGTGFQPQHF.

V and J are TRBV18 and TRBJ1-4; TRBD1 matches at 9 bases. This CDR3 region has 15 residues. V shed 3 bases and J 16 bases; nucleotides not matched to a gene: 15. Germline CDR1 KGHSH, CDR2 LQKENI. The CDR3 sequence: CASSPSRQGEDSRFF. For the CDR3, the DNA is TGTGCCAGCTCACCGTCCCGACAGGGGGAGGACAGTCGGTTTTTT.

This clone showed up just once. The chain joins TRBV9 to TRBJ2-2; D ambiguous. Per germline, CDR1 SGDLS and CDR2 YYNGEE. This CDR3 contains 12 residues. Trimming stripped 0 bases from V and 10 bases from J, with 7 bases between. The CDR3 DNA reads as TGTGCCAGCAGCGTAGGTGGAGTGGAGCTGTTTTTT. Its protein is CASSVGGVELFF.

The CDR3 reads CASSLAGFAVTGELFF. The DNA of the CDR3 is TGTGCCAGCAGCTTAGCCGGGTTCGCGGTCACCGGGGAGCTGTTTTTT. The chain couples TRBV7-6 to TRBJ2-2; D unresolved. This CDR3 region has 16 residues. Looked up from germline, CDR1 is SGHVS and CDR2 is FNYEAQ. Between the trimmed V and J ends, which lost 0 bases and 4 bases, there was a span of 12 bases. Looking up the rest from reference TRBV7-6 and TRBJ2-2 gives the full variable domain: GAGVSQSPRYKVTKRGQDVALRCDPISGHVSLYWYRQALGQGPEFLTYFNYEAQQDKSGLPNDRFSAERPEGSISTLTIQRTEQRDSAMYRCASSLAGFAVTGELFFGEGSRLTVL.

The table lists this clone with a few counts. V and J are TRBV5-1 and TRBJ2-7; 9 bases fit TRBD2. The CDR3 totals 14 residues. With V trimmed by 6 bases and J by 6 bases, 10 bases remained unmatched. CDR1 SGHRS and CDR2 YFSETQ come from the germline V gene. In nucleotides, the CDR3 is TGCGCCAGCAATCCGGGACTAGCATTAGGCGAGCAGTACTTC. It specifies CASNPGLALGEQYF.

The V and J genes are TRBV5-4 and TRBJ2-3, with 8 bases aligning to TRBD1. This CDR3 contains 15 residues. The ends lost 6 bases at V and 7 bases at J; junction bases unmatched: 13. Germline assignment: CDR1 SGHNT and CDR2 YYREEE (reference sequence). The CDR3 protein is CASNIQGASPHTQYF. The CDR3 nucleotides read TGTGCCAGCAACATTCAGGGGGCCTCCCCCCATACGCAGTATTTT.

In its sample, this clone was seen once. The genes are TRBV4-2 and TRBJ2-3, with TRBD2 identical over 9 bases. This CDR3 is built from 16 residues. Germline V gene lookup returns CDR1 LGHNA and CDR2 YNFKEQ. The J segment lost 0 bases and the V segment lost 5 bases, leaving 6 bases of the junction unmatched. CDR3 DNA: TGTGCCAGCAGCAGGGGGACTAGCCCTAGCACAGATACGCAGTATTTT. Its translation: CASSRGTSPSTDTQYF.

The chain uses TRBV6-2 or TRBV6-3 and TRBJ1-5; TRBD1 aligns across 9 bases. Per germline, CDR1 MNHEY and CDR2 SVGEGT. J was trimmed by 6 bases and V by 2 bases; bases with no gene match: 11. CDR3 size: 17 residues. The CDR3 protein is CASSYPKTGGGSQPQHF. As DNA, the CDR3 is TGTGCCAGCAGTTACCCCAAGACAGGGGGTGGGAGTCAGCCCCAGCATTTT.

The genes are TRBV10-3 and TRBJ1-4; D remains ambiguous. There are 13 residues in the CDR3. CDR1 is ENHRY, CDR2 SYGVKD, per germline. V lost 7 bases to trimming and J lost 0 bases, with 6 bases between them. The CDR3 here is CAIKAATNEKLFF. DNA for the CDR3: TGTGCCATCAAAGCTGCAACTAATGAAAAACTGTTTTTT.

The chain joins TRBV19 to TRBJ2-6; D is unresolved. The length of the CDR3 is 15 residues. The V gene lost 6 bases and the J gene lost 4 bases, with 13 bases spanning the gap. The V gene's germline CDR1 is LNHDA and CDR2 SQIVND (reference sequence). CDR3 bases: TGTGCCAGTAGGGCAGGCCAGGCCGGGGCCAACGTCCTGACTTTC. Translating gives CASRAGQAGANVLTF.

CDR3 amino acids: CASSYSTGRRSEAFF. In DNA, the CDR3 is TGTGCCAGCAGTTACTCGACAGGGAGAAGGTCTGAAGCTTTCTTT. This sequence joins TRBV6-5 and TRBJ1-1, with 7 bases lining up with TRBD1. CDR1 is MNHEY and CDR2 is SVGAGI in the germline V gene. The CDR3 has 15 residues. V shed 0 bases, J shed 6 bases, and the junction held 7 bases outside the gene matches.

In nucleotides, the CDR3 is TGTGCCAGCAGCCACGTTGGGACAGGAGCGAACACCGGGGAGCTGTTTTTT. It encodes CASSHVGTGANTGELFF. This rearrangement joins TRBV3-1 (or the pseudogene TRBV3-2) to TRBJ2-2, with 8 bases fitting TRBD1. The CDR3 has 17 residues. V was clipped by 3 bases and J by 0 bases; unmatched bases: 6. Germline V gene lookup returns CDR1 LGHDT and CDR2 YNNKEL (reference sequence).